The clone carrying this T cell receptor beta chain has only one observation. Methods used by the authors: Nucleated cell number was recorded as an estimate derived from reference gene primer amplification. Method: immunoSEQ multiplex PCR; TCRdb's copy keeps in-frame clones and lacks some. The V and J calls and clone size are taken from that table; D and trimming were inferred from the DNA. There are just over 300,000 clones in the sample; roughly 87% occur only once, and roughly 2.3% lies in the top ten. The data were taken from a study of blood T cell repertoires in COVID-19. Overall study context: COVID-19 samples, acute and convalescent, were from the United States, Italy and Spain. In each case, the material was cDNA or gDNA derived from T cells, B-cell-depleted T cells, or PBMCs.

Germline V gives CDR1 SGHRS, CDR2 YFSETQ. The CDR3 totals 15 residues. Trimming left V 0 bases short and J 0 bases short, with 9 bases between. The TCR was taken from a man aged 18 to 30 with active or convalescent COVID-19. Sequences were obtained from peripheral blood. The chain couples TRBV5-1 to TRBJ1-1; unclear D gene. CDR3 bases: TGCGCCAGCAGCTTGGCTGGTAACTTGAACACTGAAGCTTTCTTT. Residues: CASSLAGNLNTEAFF.